The next 20 T cell receptor delta chains were all read from a single sample in a study of γδ T cells in repeated Plasmodium falciparum infection. Flow sorting of PBMC yielded separate Vgamma9/Vdelta2+ and Vdelta2-negative gammadelta T cell populations for bulk repertoire analysis. TCRdb re-called the multiplex PCR reads through CATT. The sample lists 50,000 to 55,000 delta-chain clones, approximately 1.8% seen once, with around 25% in the top ten. The sequencing sample was made of gamma-delta T cells from blood. Receptors originate from a pool of human donors (malaria-infected and uninfected, not separated).

A remark on this clone: A far larger clone is one base from this, pointing to a likely read error. At the DNA level, this CDR3 is encoded by other sequences in the same sample as well. The chain is built from TRDV1 and TRDJ1; weak D call: TRDD3 (6 bases). Since TCRdb gives no J gene, matching the DNA to germline was used here to assign it. Germline lookup yields CDR1 TSWWSYY and CDR2 QGS. V was clipped by 1 base and J by 0 bases, with 39 bases between them. The CDR3 length is 25 residues. The CDR3 DNA follows: TGTGCTCTTGGGGAACCTCATTTCCTTCGGGGTTCGTTACGCTGGGGAGCCTCCTACACCGATAAACTCATCTTT. Residues: CALGEPHFLRGSLRWGASYTDKLIF.

Regarding this clone: A far larger clone is a single base away, which makes a read error likely. Distinct nucleotide sequences in the sample also encode this CDR3. The chain uses TRDV3 and TRDJ1; 10 positions match TRDD3. Per germline, CDR1 TVYSNPD and CDR2 GDNSRS (reference sequence). The CDR3 sequence is 15 residues long. The CDR3 coding sequence is TGTGCCTTTCGAGGTTACTGGGGGATTCCCGATAAACTAATCTTT. Its protein is CAFRGYWGIPDKLIF.

With respect to this clone: TCRdb's entry gives the protein of a much larger clone, which mismatches this DNA's translation at residue 6, likely from a read error; the protein reported here is translated from the DNA. V usage is TRDV1 and J usage is TRDJ1, with 9 positions matching TRDD3. The V segment lost 1 base and the J segment 0 bases; nucleotides outside the gene matches: 18. The germline gives CDR1 TSWWSYY, CDR2 QGS. This CDR3 is 21 amino acids long. The CDR3 reads CALGEPPFRYWGTSYTDKLIF. CDR3 nucleotides: TGTGCTCTTGGGGAACCTCCCTTCAGGTACTGGGGGACCTCGTACACCGATAAACTCATCTTT.

This clone was observed a handful of times. A far more abundant clone sits one base away, making this likely a read error. Other DNA sequences in this sample translate to the same CDR3. The V gene is TRDV2, the J gene TRDJ3, with TRDD3 matching 7 bases. The J gene, absent from TCRdb, was called here by matching the DNA to germline. The V segment lost 1 base and the J segment 0 bases; nucleotides outside the gene matches: 14. CDR3 length: 21 residues. Germline values: CDR1 GEAIGNYY, CDR2 EKD. As DNA, the CDR3 is TGTGCCTGTGACACGGTACTGGGGTCACCCCCTAGCTCCTGGGACACCCGACAGATGTTTTTC. As protein: CACDTVLGSPPSSWDTRQMFF.

By share of the sample, this clone is medium-sized. Other DNA sequences in this specimen translate into the identical CDR3. V and J are TRDV1 and TRDJ1; perhaps D is TRDD2 or TRDD3 (9 bases each). The CDR3 has 21 amino acids. Trimming stripped 5 bases from V and 0 bases from J, with 31 bases between. Germline values: CDR1 TSWWSYY, CDR2 QGS. This CDR3 is CALGPFLRPRLGDPYTDKLIF. CDR3 bases: TGTGCTCTTGGGCCCTTCCTACGTCCCCGACTGGGGGACCCGTACACCGATAAACTCATCTTT.

This clone has a handful of counts. The translation of this DNA and the TCRdb protein of a much larger clone differ at residue 19, probably owing to a read error; the protein shown here is translated from the DNA. The CDR3 sequence is CALGDPSRSTTLPVLGDTRLIF. The CDR3 DNA reads as TGTGCTCTTGGGGACCCCTCGCGGTCCACTACTCTTCCTGTACTGGGGGATACGAGACTCATCTTT. This chain links TRDV1 with TRDJ1; TRDD3 matches at 13 bases. TCRdb is silent on the J gene; assignment here came from matching the DNA to germline. J was trimmed by 10 bases and V by 3 bases; bases with no gene match: 29. Germline values: CDR1 TSWWSYY, CDR2 QGS. This CDR3 is 22 amino acids long.

About this clone itself: The protein that TCRdb holds for this DNA derives from a much larger clone and differs from the translated DNA at residue 6, which likely indicates a read error; the protein shown here is translated from the DNA. The chain joins TRDV2 to TRDJ1; 7 bases match TRDD3. The J gene comes from matching the DNA to germline here; TCRdb lacks it. The CDR3 is 15 residues long. Germline V gene sequence: CDR1 GEAIGNYY, CDR2 EKD. V was clipped by 2 bases and J by 1 base; unmatched bases: 6. In DNA form, the CDR3 reads TGTGCCTGTGACATGATGGGGGAGAGCACCGATAAACTCATCTTT. It encodes CACDMMGESTDKLIF.

This clone was seen many times. This probably arose from a read error, given a far larger clone one base away. Other DNA sequences in this sample translate to the same CDR3. The gene calls are TRDV2 and TRDJ1; 9 nucleotides line up with TRDD3. The J gene was missing in TCRdb and was found by matching the end of the DNA to germline. In germline, CDR1 is GEAIGNYY, CDR2 EKD. The CDR3 length is 21 residues. The V segment lost 1 base and the J segment 0 bases; nucleotides outside the gene matches: 20. The DNA of the CDR3 is TGTGCCTGTGACACTCTTGTTCCTACCATCGTACTGGGGGACCACACCGATAAACTCATCTTT. Translated: CACDTLVPTIVLGDHTDKLIF.

This clone was observed many times. The protein recorded in TCRdb matches a much larger clone and deviates from this DNA's translation at residue 4, suggesting a read error; the protein here is obtained by translating the DNA. This CDR3 is CASSLPPHGDTGYTDKLIF. The DNA of the CDR3 is TGTGCCTCCTCTCTTCCTCCACACGGGGATACTGGGTACACCGATAAACTCATCTTT. V gene TRDV3 combines with J gene TRDJ1; 8 positions match TRDD3. TCRdb carries no J gene annotation; the J gene was assigned here by matching the DNA with germline. Trimming at V came to 4 bases and at J to 0 bases, leaving 22 bases not matched to a gene. Looked up from germline, CDR1 is TVYSNPD and CDR2 is GDNSRS (reference sequence). This CDR3 has 19 residues.

Details on this clone: A far larger clone is only one base removed, so a read error is likely. Other DNA sequences in this specimen translate into the identical CDR3. The chain links TRDV1 to TRDJ1, with TRDD3 matching 13 bases. The J gene, absent from TCRdb, was called here by matching the DNA to germline. Germline V gives CDR1 TSWWSYY, CDR2 QGS. This CDR3 region has 21 residues. V gave up 3 bases and J gave up 0 bases; unmatched junction bases: 16. For the CDR3, the DNA is TGTGCTCTTGGGGATTCCTTGCTGAGCGTACTGGGGGATACGGACACCGATAAACTCATCTTT. Amino acid sequence: CALGDSLLSVLGDTDTDKLIF.

This clone occurred a few times. The protein TCRdb gives is from a much larger clone and does not agree with this DNA's translation at residue 7, likely a read error; the protein shown here comes from the DNA. The chain links TRDV1 to TRDJ1; 8 nucleotides match TRDD3. The J gene was not available in TCRdb and was assigned here by matching the DNA to germline segments. The CDR3 extends over 24 amino acids. The V gene end was trimmed by 3 bases and the J gene end by 3 bases; junction bases not matched to a gene: 33. Germline V CDR1 and CDR2: TSWWSYY, QGS. CDR3 sequence: CALGDRRANVRNYRGILRADKLIF. The CDR3 nucleotides read TGTGCTCTTGGGGACCGACGCGCTAATGTTCGAAATTACCGGGGGATATTGCGCGCCGATAAACTCATCTTT.

This clone has a count of ten or more. A far larger clone is a single base away, which makes a read error likely. The identical CDR3 is also encoded by other nucleotide sequences in the sample. V is TRAV38-2/DV8 and J is TRDJ1, with D possibly TRDD3 on 5 matching bases. As TCRdb names no J gene, one was assigned here on the basis of a DNA match to germline. Deletions cut 9 bases from V and 5 bases from J, with 23 bases between. The CDR3 contains 15 residues. CDR1 and CDR2 from the germline V gene are TSESDYY and QEAYKQQN. DNA of the CDR3: TGTGCTTCGTCCCGTGGGATCCGGCGGGCGGATAAACTCATCTTT. Protein product: CASSRGIRRADKLIF.

This clone has at least ten counts. The protein in this entry is translated from the DNA; at residue 3 it differs from the protein listed in TCRdb. The V and J genes are TRDV1 and TRDJ1; TRDD3 matches at 8 bases. The CDR3 consists of 27 residues. In germline, CDR1 is TSWWSYY, CDR2 QGS. This chain's CDR3 is CAPGEKDWNPRPELLGALISLTDKLIF. The CDR3 coding sequence is TGTGCTCCTGGGGAAAAGGACTGGAATCCTCGCCCGGAATTACTGGGGGCTTTAATCTCCCTCACCGATAAACTCATCTTT.

This clone has at least ten counts. TCRdb shows a much larger clone's protein in place of this DNA's translation, and the two differ at residue 10, likely through a read error; the protein shown is translated from the DNA. The V and J genes are TRDV2 and TRDJ1, with D possibly called TRDD2 or TRDD3 (5 bases each). The CDR3 loop spans 18 amino acids. Germline V gene data show CDR1 as GEAIGNYY and CDR2 as EKD. With 0 bases removed from V and 3 bases from J, the gap between germline ends came to 22 bases. CDR3 loop: CACDTGSLLEEHPDKLIF. DNA of the CDR3: TGTGCCTGTGACACCGGTTCCTTACTGGAGGAGCACCCCGATAAACTCATCTTT.

This clone was seen a handful of times. This likely stems from a read error, as it lies one base from a far larger clone. This CDR3 is also generated by other DNA sequences in the sample. The chain is built from TRDV2 and TRDJ1, with 9 bases matching TRDD3. The J gene was not available in TCRdb and was assigned here by matching the DNA to germline segments. The CDR3 extends over 21 amino acids. Per the germline V gene, CDR1 is GEAIGNYY and CDR2 is EKD. Unmatched junction bases numbered 20, after V lost 1 base and J lost 0 bases. The CDR3 here is CACDTLVPTIVLGDHTDKLIF. The DNA of the CDR3 is TGTGCCTGTGACACTCTTGTTCCAACTATCGTACTGGGGGACCACACCGATAAACTCATCTTT.

This clone has just a few counts. With only one base between it and a far larger clone, this is likely a read error. Other DNA sequences in the same sample also yield this CDR3. This rearrangement joins TRDV1 to TRDJ1, with unresolved D. The germline V gene has CDR1 TSWWSYY and CDR2 QGS. The CDR3 sequence is 13 residues long. The CDR3: CALGVPSSDKLIF. The CDR3, as DNA: TGTGCCCTTGGAGTTCCCAGTTCCGATAAACTCATCTTT.

This clone was counted between two and nine times. The TCRdb record carries a much larger clone's protein, which differs from this DNA's translation at residue 14; a read error is the likely cause, and the protein listed here is the DNA translation. This rearrangement joins TRDV1 to TRDJ1, with 9 positions matching TRDD2. In the absence of a J gene in TCRdb, the DNA was matched to germline to assign it here. The germline gives CDR1 TSWWSYY, CDR2 QGS. V lost 3 bases to trimming and J lost 3 bases; unmatched junction nucleotides: 32. The CDR3 runs to 24 residues. CDR3 nucleotides: TGTGCTCTTGGGGATGGCGCCTTCCTACGAGCCATGCGGAGGACTTCCAACCGGCCCGATAAACTCATCTTT. Translated, it gives CALGDGAFLRAMRRTSNRPDKLIF.

In the case of this clone: For this DNA, TCRdb reports the protein of a much larger clone, which diverges at residue 18, most likely from a read error; the protein presented here is translated directly from the DNA. The genes are TRDV1 and TRDJ1; weak D call: TRDD2 (6 bases). TCRdb is silent on the J gene; assignment here came from matching the DNA to germline. This CDR3 spans 21 amino acids. CDR1 is TSWWSYY and CDR2 is QGS in the germline V gene. CDR3 coding DNA: TGTGCTCTTGGGGTTCAAGGGTGGCTCCTACTTCGTACTTCGTACACCGATAGACTCATCTTT. It encodes CALGVQGWLLLRTSYTDRLIF.

To note about this clone: This DNA's translation and the protein TCRdb lists, from a much larger clone, do not match at residue 8, likely due to a read error; the protein shown is translated from the DNA. CDR3 sequence (DNA): TGTGCCTGTGACACCCTGGCTAGGGGATACGGTAGGACCGATAAACTCATCTTT. Its protein product is CACDTLARGYGRTDKLIF. The chain uses TRDV2 and TRDJ1, with TRDD3 matching over 9 bases. Germline V gene data show CDR1 as GEAIGNYY and CDR2 as EKD. The CDR3 totals 18 residues. J gave up 2 bases and V 0 bases, and 12 bases lay outside the gene matches.

In this sample, this clone turned up many times. The protein held in TCRdb is that of a much larger clone and does not match this DNA's translation at residue 8, likely because of a read error; the protein shown is translated from the DNA. The CDR3 loop is CASTSSRPHTHTDKLIF. CDR3 bases: TGTGCCTCTACTTCTTCCCGGCCTCACACCCACACCGATAAACTCATCTTT. The chain combines TRDV3 with TRDJ1; D is perhaps TRDD2 (5 bases). Deletions cut 4 bases from V and 0 bases from J, with 24 bases between. This CDR3 has 17 amino acids. The germline gives CDR1 TVYSNPD, CDR2 GDNSRS (reference sequence).